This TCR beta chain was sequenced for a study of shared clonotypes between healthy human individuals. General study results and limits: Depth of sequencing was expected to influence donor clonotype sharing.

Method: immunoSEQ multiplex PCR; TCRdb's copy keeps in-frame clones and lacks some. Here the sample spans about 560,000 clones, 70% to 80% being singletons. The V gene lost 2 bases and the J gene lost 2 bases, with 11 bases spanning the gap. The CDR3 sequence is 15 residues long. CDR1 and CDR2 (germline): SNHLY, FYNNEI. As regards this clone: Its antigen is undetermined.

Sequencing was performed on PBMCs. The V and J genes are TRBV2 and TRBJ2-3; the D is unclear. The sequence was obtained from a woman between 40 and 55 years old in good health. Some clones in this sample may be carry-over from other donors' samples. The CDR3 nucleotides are TGTGCCAGCAGTGAAAGGTATAACCCCACAGATACGCAGTATTTT. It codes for CASSERYNPTDTQYF.